The entry below gives a single T cell receptor beta chain sequence along with its context. TCRdb's copy holds only in-frame clones and misses some; the assay was immunoSEQ multiplex PCR. The table includes some 120,000 clones, approximately 85% detected once. The V segment lost 6 bases and the J segment 1 base; nucleotides outside the gene matches: 9. Germline V gene data show CDR1 as KGHSH and CDR2 as LQKENI. The CDR3 is made up of 16 amino acids. This sample is part of a study of blood T cell repertoires in COVID-19. The overall study: The United States, Italy and Spain were the sources of the acute and convalescent COVID-19 samples. PBMCs, B-cell-depleted T cells, or T cells provided the cDNA or gDNA that made up the material.

The receptor was isolated from a human donor in a cohort sampled during active COVID-19. V and J are TRBV18 and TRBJ1-2; 9 bases line up with TRBD1. The sample taken for sequencing was peripheral blood. This CDR3 reads CASSRTGANLNYGYTF. CDR3 DNA: TGTGCCAGCTCCCGGACAGGGGCGAACCTTAACTATGGCTACACCTTC.